Detailed here is one T cell receptor beta chain. A single count supports this clone. Which antigen it targets is not known. No quality values exist for individual bases; no much larger clone is one base distant. Whole blood was collected in K2EDTA tubes by collaborating institutions according to the institutions' own protocols. For TCRbeta analysis, collaborators shipped samples in one of three forms: frozen whole blood, isolated PBMCs, or DNA extracted from either of those sample types. V gives up 3 bases and J gives up 2 bases, and the segment between their germline ends measures 14 bases. Per the germline V gene, MDHEN is the CDR1 and SYDVKM is the CDR2. The CDR3 runs 15 amino acids, cysteine and phenylalanine included. Only the CDR3 part of the read is kept: 45 bases, read in frame from the first base. This sample was taken from a study of blood T cell repertoires in COVID-19 (dated by TCRdb to the early 2020s). A note on the overall study: Samples covering the acute and convalescent phases of COVID-19 were provided by collaborators in the United States, Italy and Spain. Deeply sampled blood TCRbeta repertoires from subjects exposed to, actively infected with, or recovered from COVID-19 were included in the dataset. Where available, HLA class I and class II types were taken from metadata supplied by the sample provider and were not determined by assay-based typing. The repertoires were released in a freely available public database intended as a resource for research on the immune response to SARS-CoV-2. The prospective study material was composed of cDNA or gDNA derived from T cells, B-cell-depleted T cells, or PBMCs. The samples were drawn from the first 160 participants of the ongoing ImmuneRACE study and from 1,200 or so subjects provided by 6 global collaborators. A de-identified subject ID, COVID-19 status, age in years and sex were almost always included in the sample metadata. General study outcomes and caveats: How much clinical and demographic metadata was included differed by source and by participant, and the metadata was provided uncurated.

TCRbeta CDR3 regions were amplified from genomic DNA by means of the immunoSEQ Assay, a bias-controlled multiplex PCR. In the paper's pipeline: The number of nucleated cells in each sample was estimated by amplification of reference gene primers within the assay. Sequence reads were collapsed and filtered to measure the absolute abundance of every unique TCRbeta CDR3 rearrangement. For each sample, productive Simpson clonality was calculated by taking the square root of Simpson's diversity index across productive rearrangements. TCRdb retrieved this table from immuneACCESS and kept in-frame rearrangements only. Not all clones are present; in checked studies, unresolved V genes account for under half, and no reason is known for the remainder. V and J calls and clone size come straight from that table; D and trimming were deduced from the DNA. The sample table lists 200,000 to 250,000 clones, roughly 80% of them with a count of one. Together, the top ten hold about 10% of the sample.

The clonotype comes from a man older than 75 with acute or convalescent COVID-19. The chain is made from TRBV28 and TRBJ2-7; the D region possibly corresponds to TRBD1 (6 bases align). Sequences were obtained from peripheral blood. The DNA sequence is as follows: TGTGCCAGCAGTTTTGGAGGACAGCAAACCTACGAGCAGTACTTC. Its coded protein is CASSFGGQQTYEQYF.